One and the same sample provided the 3 T cell receptor beta chains below, sequenced in a study of cytomegalovirus exposure and HLA in healthy donors. The PCR employed 60 Vbeta primers together with 13 Jbeta primers. Profiling relied on immunoSEQ multiplex PCR, and the TCRdb table lists in-frame clones only, not all of them. Of 150,000 to 200,000 clones in the sample, around 82% were seen once. Sequences were obtained from PBMCs. These receptors all come from a man aged 18 to 29 in good health and CMV-seronegative.

V is TRBV5-1 and J is TRBJ1-3; the D gene is possibly TRBD1 (6 bases). The CDR3 length is 14 residues. With 4 bases removed from V and 4 bases from J, the gap between germline ends came to 12 bases. Per the germline V gene, CDR1 is SGHRS and CDR2 is YFSETQ. Written as DNA, the CDR3 is TGCGCCAGCAGCCCACAGGGATCCGGAAACACCATATATTTT. Protein product: CASSPQGSGNTIYF.

This chain connects TRBV5-1 to TRBJ2-7; 7 bases are a match to TRBD2. CDR1 and CDR2 (germline): SGHRS, YFSETQ. The CDR3 is 15 residues long. V lost 0 bases, J lost 1 base, and 4 bases stayed unmatched. The DNA for the CDR3 is TGCGCCAGCAGCTTGGGGGCTAGCGGTTCCTACGAGCAGTACTTC. This encodes CASSLGASGSYEQYF.

This clone was found once. The V call is TRBV29-1, the J call TRBJ2-3; the match to TRBD2 covers 9 bases. Germline V gene sequence: CDR1 SQVTM, CDR2 ANQGSEA. V was clipped by 0 bases and J by 3 bases; unmatched bases: 7. This CDR3 has 16 residues. As DNA, the CDR3 is TGCAGCGTTGAAGATCTGGGCGGGGGGGCAACAGATACGCAGTATTTT. Translation gives CSVEDLGGGATDTQYF.